A single TCR beta chain is shown here with its context. This sample is drawn from a study of T-cell reconstitution after alpha-beta-depleted transplantation in children. Preparation of the TCRbeta library involved a method that used unique molecular identifiers. TCRdb fed the PCR reads into MiXCR, producing one record per CDR3 protein. The sample lists 450,000 to 550,000 distinct CDR3 sequences, more than 9.5% seen once, with 13% to 15% in the top ten. The CDR3 totals 20 residues. Germline assignment: CDR1 LGHNA and CDR2 YSLEER. V lost 0 bases to trimming and J lost 2 bases; unmatched junction nucleotides: 9.

This clonotype was sampled from a female patient aged 2-9 years who had a stem cell transplant for aplastic anemia, so the T cells may come from the graft donor. The specimen comprised PBMCs, mostly from graft donor cells, sampled 180 days after TCRalphabeta/CD19-depleted stem cell transplant. J is TRBJ2-1 and V is TRBV4-3; 14 nucleotides line up with TRBD2. CDR3 region: CASSQEGGLAGVDPYNEQFF. The CDR3 DNA sequence: TGCGCCAGCAGCCAAGAAGGGGGACTAGCGGGAGTAGACCCCTACAATGAGCAGTTCTTC.